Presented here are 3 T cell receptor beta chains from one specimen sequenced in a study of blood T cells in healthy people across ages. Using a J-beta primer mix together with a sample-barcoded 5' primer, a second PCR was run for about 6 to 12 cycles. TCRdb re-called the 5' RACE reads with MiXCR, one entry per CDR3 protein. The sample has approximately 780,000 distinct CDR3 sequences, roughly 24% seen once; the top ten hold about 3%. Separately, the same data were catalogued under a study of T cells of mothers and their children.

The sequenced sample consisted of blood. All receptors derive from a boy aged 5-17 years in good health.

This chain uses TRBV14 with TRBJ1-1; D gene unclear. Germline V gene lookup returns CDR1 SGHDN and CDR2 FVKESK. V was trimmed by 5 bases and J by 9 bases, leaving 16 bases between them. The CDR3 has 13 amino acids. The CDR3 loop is CASSTRTASKAFF. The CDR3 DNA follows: TGTGCCAGCAGCACCCGGACGGCCTCCAAAGCTTTCTTT.

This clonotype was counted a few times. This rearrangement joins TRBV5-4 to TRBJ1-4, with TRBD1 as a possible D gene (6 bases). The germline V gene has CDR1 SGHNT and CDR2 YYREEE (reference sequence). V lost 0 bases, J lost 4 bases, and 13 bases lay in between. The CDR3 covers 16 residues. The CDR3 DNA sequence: TGTGCCAGCAGCTTGGCTGCGGGGGCGAGTAATGAAAAACTGTTTTTT. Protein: CASSLAAGASNEKLFF.

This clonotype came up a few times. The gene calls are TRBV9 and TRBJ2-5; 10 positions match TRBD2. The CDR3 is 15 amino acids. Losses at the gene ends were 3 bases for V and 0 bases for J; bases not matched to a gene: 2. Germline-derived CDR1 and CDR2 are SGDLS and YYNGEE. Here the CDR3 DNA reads TGTGCCAGCAGCGCGACTAGCGGGCACCAAGAGACCCAGTACTTC. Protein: CASSATSGHQETQYF.